This T cell receptor (beta chain) was sequenced for a study of control samples from healthy donors and cancer patients. Libraries were prepared by immunoSEQ multiplex PCR; TCRdb keeps only in-frame clonotypes and omits some of them. The sample shows 40,000 to 60,000 clones, roughly 87% of them seen only once. The germline CDR1 and CDR2 sequences are SGHVS and FQNEAQ. V lost 0 bases to trimming and J lost 1 base, with 12 bases between them. The CDR3 loop spans 16 amino acids. The V call is TRBV7-8, the J call TRBJ2-5, with D unresolved. This receptor was identified in a man between 60 and 75 years old with head and neck cancer. Sequencing was done on a sample of PBMCs. CDR3 sequence: CASSLALTSLQETQYF. The CDR3 region has the DNA TGTGCCAGCAGCTTAGCATTAACGAGCCTCCAAGAGACCCAGTACTTC.